A selection of T cell receptor beta chains follows, all from one sample in a study of T-cell memory formation after mild COVID-19. TCRdb re-called the 5' RACE reads through MiXCR, storing one row per CDR3 protein. The table lists some 340,000 distinct CDR3 sequences, roughly 13% of them singletons. Sequencing was done on a sample of PBMCs or a T cell subset sorted from them (not recorded which). Receptors originate from a man between 18 and 35 years old who had mild COVID-19 (a few samples of this study predate the infection). Cell type and time point are not known. CDR3s include the opening cysteine and the closing phenylalanine or tryptophan. Fields, in order: D gene, clone size, J gene, V gene, CDR3 DNA, CDR3 protein. A D gene is named only where the DNA matches it firmly. The size field is filled for only some rows; it gives once, few, many or a size class.

d_gene: -; abundance: few; j_gene: TRBJ2-5; v_gene: TRBV12-3/TRBV12-4; CDR3nt: TGTGCCAGCAGCCTGGGTAAATTTGGAGGTAGTCAAGAGACCCAGTACTTC; CDR3aa: CASSLGKFGGSQETQYF
d_gene: -; abundance: -; j_gene: TRBJ1-1; v_gene: TRBV25-1; CDR3nt: TGTGCCAGCACCCGGTATACTGAAGCTTTCTTT; CDR3aa: CASTRYTEAFF
d_gene: -; abundance: few; j_gene: TRBJ2-1; v_gene: TRBV12-3/TRBV12-4; CDR3nt: TGTGCCAGCAGTTTACAAGCCAGCTATGGATACAATGAGCAGTTCTTC; CDR3aa: CASSLQASYGYNEQFF
d_gene: -; abundance: few; j_gene: TRBJ2-1; v_gene: TRBV27; CDR3nt: TGTGCCAGCAGTTTTGGTGATCCCCCTGGTGGGTCCTACAATGAGCAGTTCTTC; CDR3aa: CASSFGDPPGGSYNEQFF
d_gene: -; abundance: -; j_gene: TRBJ1-1; v_gene: TRBV6-2/TRBV6-3; CDR3nt: TGTGCCAGCAGTCGGACAGACATGAACACTGAAGCTTTCTTT; CDR3aa: CASSRTDMNTEAFF
d_gene: -; abundance: -; j_gene: TRBJ2-7; v_gene: TRBV5-4; CDR3nt: TGTGCCAGCAGCTTGGGGGTGGACGAGCAGTACTTC; CDR3aa: CASSLGVDEQYF
d_gene: -; abundance: -; j_gene: TRBJ1-1; v_gene: TRBV4-2; CDR3nt: TGTGCCAGCAGCCATCCTTCGCGGAGCTTGAACACTGAAGCTTTCTTT; CDR3aa: CASSHPSRSLNTEAFF
d_gene: -; abundance: -; j_gene: TRBJ2-3; v_gene: TRBV7-2; CDR3nt: TGTGCCAGCAGCCCAGTAATCAGCACAGATACGCAGTATTTT; CDR3aa: CASSPVISTDTQYF
d_gene: -; abundance: few; j_gene: TRBJ1-5; v_gene: TRBV12-3/TRBV12-4; CDR3nt: TGTGCCAGCAGTTTAGAGGGAGTACTCAATCAGCCCCAGCATTTT; CDR3aa: CASSLEGVLNQPQHF
d_gene: -; abundance: -; j_gene: TRBJ2-6; v_gene: TRBV6-5; CDR3nt: TGTGCCAGCAGTTATTCGACTGATCCTGGGGCCAACGTCCTGACTTTC; CDR3aa: CASSYSTDPGANVLTF
d_gene: -; abundance: -; j_gene: TRBJ2-7; v_gene: TRBV5-5; CDR3nt: TGTGCCAGCAGCTTGCCGATGGCCTACGAGCAGTACTTC; CDR3aa: CASSLPMAYEQYF
d_gene: -; abundance: -; j_gene: TRBJ2-7; v_gene: TRBV29-1; CDR3nt: TGCAGCGTTGAAGACAAGACAGGAGCCTACTACGAGCAGTACTTC; CDR3aa: CSVEDKTGAYYEQYF
d_gene: -; abundance: many; j_gene: TRBJ2-3; v_gene: TRBV6-5; CDR3nt: TGTGCCAGCAGTTTAAACGGGGCCCAAGATACGCAGTATTTT; CDR3aa: CASSLNGAQDTQYF
d_gene: -; abundance: few; j_gene: TRBJ2-5; v_gene: TRBV29-1; CDR3nt: TGCAGCGTTGGCCAGGGCCAAGAGACCCAGTACTTC; CDR3aa: CSVGQGQETQYF
d_gene: -; abundance: few; j_gene: TRBJ1-4; v_gene: TRBV11-2; CDR3nt: TGTGCCAGCAGCGTGGGGGAGGAAAAACTGTTTTTT; CDR3aa: CASSVGEEKLFF
d_gene: TRBD1; abundance: -; j_gene: TRBJ2-5; v_gene: TRBV12-3/TRBV12-4; CDR3nt: TGTGCCAGCACCCGGGCACAGGGGGGGACCCAGTACTTC; CDR3aa: CASTRAQGGTQYF
d_gene: TRBD2; abundance: -; j_gene: TRBJ2-7; v_gene: TRBV7-2; CDR3nt: TGTGCCAGCAGCCCCTGGTGGTTAGCGGGGGGCCGGAGCTCCTACGAGCAGTACTTC; CDR3aa: CASSPWWLAGGRSSYEQYF
d_gene: TRBD1; abundance: few; j_gene: TRBJ1-5; v_gene: TRBV4-1; CDR3nt: TGCGCCAGCAGCCAAGGAGGGACAGGTTATCAGCCCCAGCATTTT; CDR3aa: CASSQGGTGYQPQHF
d_gene: TRBD2; abundance: -; j_gene: TRBJ2-2; v_gene: TRBV12-3/TRBV12-4; CDR3nt: TGTGCCAGCAGTTTGTGGCTAGCGGGGGCCGGGGAGCTGTTTTTT; CDR3aa: CASSLWLAGAGELFF
d_gene: TRBD1; abundance: few; j_gene: TRBJ2-2; v_gene: TRBV5-6; CDR3nt: TGTGCCAGCAGCTTTGGACAGGGGCTTCCCGGGGAGCTGTTTTTT; CDR3aa: CASSFGQGLPGELFF
d_gene: -; abundance: -; j_gene: TRBJ1-2; v_gene: TRBV4-2; CDR3nt: TGTGCCAGCAGCCAAGGGACTCTCGGCTACACCTTC; CDR3aa: CASSQGTLGYTF
d_gene: -; abundance: -; j_gene: TRBJ1-2; v_gene: TRBV5-1; CDR3nt: TGCGCCAGCAGCTTTAACAGCAACTATGGCTACACCTTC; CDR3aa: CASSFNSNYGYTF